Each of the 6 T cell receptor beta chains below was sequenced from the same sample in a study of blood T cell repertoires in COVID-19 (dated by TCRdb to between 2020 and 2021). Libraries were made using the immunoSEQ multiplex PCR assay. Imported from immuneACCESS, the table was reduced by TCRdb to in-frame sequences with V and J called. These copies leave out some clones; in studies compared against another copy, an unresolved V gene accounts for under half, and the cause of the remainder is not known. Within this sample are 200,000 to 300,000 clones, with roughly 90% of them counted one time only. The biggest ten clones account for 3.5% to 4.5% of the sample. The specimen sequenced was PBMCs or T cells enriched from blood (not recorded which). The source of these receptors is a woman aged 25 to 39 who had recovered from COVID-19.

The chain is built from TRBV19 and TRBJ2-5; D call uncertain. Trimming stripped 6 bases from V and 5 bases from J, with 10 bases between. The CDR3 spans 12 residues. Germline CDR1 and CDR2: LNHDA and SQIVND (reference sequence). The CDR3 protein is CASSPPGETQYF. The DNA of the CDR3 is TGTGCCAGTAGCCCCCCGGGTGAGACCCAGTACTTC.

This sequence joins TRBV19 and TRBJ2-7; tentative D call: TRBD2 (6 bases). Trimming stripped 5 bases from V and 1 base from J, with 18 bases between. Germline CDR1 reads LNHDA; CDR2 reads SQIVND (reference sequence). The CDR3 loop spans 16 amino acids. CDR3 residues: CASSPYQGGNSYEQYF. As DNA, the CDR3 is TGTGCCAGTAGTCCATACCAGGGAGGCAATTCCTACGAGCAGTACTTC. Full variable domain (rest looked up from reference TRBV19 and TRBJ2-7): DGGITQSPKYLFRKEGQNVTLSCEQNLNHDAMYWYRQDPGQGLRLIYYSQIVNDFQKGDIAEGYSVSREKKESFPLTVTSAQKNPTAFYLCASSPYQGGNSYEQYFGPGTRLTVT.

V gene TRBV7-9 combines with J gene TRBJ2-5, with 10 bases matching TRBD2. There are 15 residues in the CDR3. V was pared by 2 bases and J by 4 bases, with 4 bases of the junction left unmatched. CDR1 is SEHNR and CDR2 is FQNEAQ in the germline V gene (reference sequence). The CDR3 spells CASSLSGRAIETQYF. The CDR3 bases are TGTGCCAGCAGCTTAAGCGGGAGGGCGATAGAGACCCAGTACTTC. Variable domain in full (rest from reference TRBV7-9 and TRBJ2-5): DTGVSQNPRHKITKRGQNVTFRCDPISEHNRLYWYRQTLGQGPEFLTYFQNEAQLEKSRLLSDRFSAERPKGSFSTLEIQRTEQGDSAMYLCASSLSGRAIETQYFGPGTRLLVL.

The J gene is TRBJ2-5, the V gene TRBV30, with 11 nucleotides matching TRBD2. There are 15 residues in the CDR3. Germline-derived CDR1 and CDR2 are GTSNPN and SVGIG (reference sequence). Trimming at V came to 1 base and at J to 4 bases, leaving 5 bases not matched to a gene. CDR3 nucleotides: TGTGCCTGGAGTGACCTCGGACTAGCGGGAGAGACCCAGTACTTC. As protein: CAWSDLGLAGETQYF.

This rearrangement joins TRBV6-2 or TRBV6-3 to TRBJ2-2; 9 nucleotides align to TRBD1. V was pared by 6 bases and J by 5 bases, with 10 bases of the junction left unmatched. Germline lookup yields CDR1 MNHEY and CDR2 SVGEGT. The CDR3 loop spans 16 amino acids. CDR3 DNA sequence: TGTGCCAGCAGCTCACCGGGACAGGGAGGAACCGGGGAGCTGTTTTTT. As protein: CASSSPGQGGTGELFF.

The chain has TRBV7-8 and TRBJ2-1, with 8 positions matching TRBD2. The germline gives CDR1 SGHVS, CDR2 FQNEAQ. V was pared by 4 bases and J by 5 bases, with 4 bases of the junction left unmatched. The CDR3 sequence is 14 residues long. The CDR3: CASSWTSFDNEQFF. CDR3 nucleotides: TGTGCCAGCAGCTGGACTAGCTTCGACAATGAGCAGTTCTTC. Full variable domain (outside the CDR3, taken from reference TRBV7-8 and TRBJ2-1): GAGVSQSPRYKVAKRGQDVALRCDPISGHVSLFWYQQALGQGPEFLTYFQNEAQLDKSGLPSDRFFAERPEGSVSTLKIQRTQQEDSAVYLCASSWTSFDNEQFFGPGTRLTVL.